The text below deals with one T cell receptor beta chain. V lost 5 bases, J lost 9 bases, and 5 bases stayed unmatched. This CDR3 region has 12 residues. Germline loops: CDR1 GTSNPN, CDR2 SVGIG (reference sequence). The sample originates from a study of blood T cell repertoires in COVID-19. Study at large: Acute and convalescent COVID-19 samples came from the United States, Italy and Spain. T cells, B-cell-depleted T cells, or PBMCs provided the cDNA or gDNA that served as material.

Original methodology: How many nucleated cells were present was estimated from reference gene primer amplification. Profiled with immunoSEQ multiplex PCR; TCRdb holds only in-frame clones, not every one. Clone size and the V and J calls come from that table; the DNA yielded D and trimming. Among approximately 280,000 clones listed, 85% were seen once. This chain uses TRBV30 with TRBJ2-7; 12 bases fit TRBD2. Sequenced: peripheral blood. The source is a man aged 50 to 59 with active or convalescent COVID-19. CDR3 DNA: TGTGCCTGGGCCCTAGCGGGAGGGCGGCAGTACTTC. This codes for CAWALAGGRQYF.